The clone carrying this TCR beta chain was observed at least ten times. Antigen unknown. These data originate in a study of T-cell memory formation after mild COVID-19. Study observations and caveats: Largely, contracting CD4+ clones fell within CM and EM, and contracting CD8+ clones within EMRA.

One entry per CDR3 protein results from TCRdb running MiXCR on the 5' RACE reads. The sample consists of over 120,000 distinct CDR3 sequences, about 19% of them appearing once. Germline V gene sequence: CDR1 SGHVS, CDR2 FNYEAQ. J lost 4 bases, V lost 5 bases, and 5 bases had no gene match. The CDR3 length is 15 residues. V is TRBV7-6 and J is TRBJ2-5, with TRBD2 matching 12 bases. This clonotype originated in an adult woman who had mild COVID-19 (a few samples of this study predate the infection). Cell type and time point are not known. Sequencing input: PBMCs or a T cell subset sorted from them (not recorded which). Here the CDR3 DNA reads TGTGCCAGCAGCCGCCGACTAGCGGGAGTAGAGACCCAGTACTTC. This encodes CASSRRLAGVETQYF.